This T cell receptor (beta chain) was sequenced in a study of T cell responses to AZD1222 COVID-19 vaccine. About this clone: The antigen is not known.

Study observations and caveats: CD4 TCRs linked to vaccination spanned spike, dominating at 160-218 and 743-854. White British ancestry dominated among donors, who included more females, and clonal diversity was possibly underestimated. The study sampled repertoires only after the peak T cell response. Spike-specific TCR breadth and depth went up after people got two AZD1222 doses.

The germline V gene encodes CDR1 SGHRS and CDR2 YFSETQ. V lost 0 bases and J lost 4, with 16 bases in between. The CDR3 is 17 amino acids. The assay was immunoSEQ multiplex PCR, and TCRdb's table has in-frame clones only and misses some. The repertoire holds around 110,000 clones, with approximately 90% as singletons. The chain uses TRBV5-1 and TRBJ2-2, with D unclear. The sequences come from peripheral blood, collected 28 days after the second AZD1222 dose. The clonotype originates from an adult who received the AZD1222 COVID-19 vaccine. Written as DNA, the CDR3 is TGCGCCAGCAGCTTGGCCGTCGTTGGTCTAGGCACCGGGGAGCTGTTTTTT. This sequence encodes CASSLAVVGLGTGELFF.